The source of this T cell receptor (beta chain) is a study of Graves' ophthalmopathy and Graves' hyperthyroidism. Amplification of the TCR beta CDR3 regions used RNA transcripts (as template). HTBI primers primed a first-round RT-PCR, and a second-round multiplex PCR followed. TCRdb independently ran MiXCR on the multiplex PCR reads; one entry per CDR3 protein. The table includes about 370,000 distinct CDR3 sequences, 17% detected once. This clonotype occurred many times. Trimming at V came to 4 bases and at J to 1 base, leaving 6 bases not matched to a gene. This CDR3 is built from 15 residues. Germline lookup yields CDR1 SGHDN and CDR2 FVKESK.

The rearrangement links TRBV14 to TRBJ2-7, with 8 bases identical to TRBD1. The sequence was collected from an adult woman with stable Graves' hyperthyroidism. The specimen was peripheral blood. DNA of the CDR3: TGTGCCAGCAGCCCATGGACAGGGCTGTCCTACGAGCAGTACTTC. Amino acid sequence: CASSPWTGLSYEQYF. Together with reference TRBV14 and TRBJ2-7, the CDR3 gives the full variable domain: EAGVTQFPSHSVIEKGQTVTLRCDPISGHDNLYWYRRVMGKEIKFLLHFVKESKQDESGMPNNRFLAERTGGTYSTLKVQPAELEDSGVYFCASSPWTGLSYEQYFGPGTRLTVT.